These 2 T cell receptor beta chains originate from one sample sequenced in a study of T cells in localized non-small cell lung cancer. Sequencing used immunoSEQ multiplex PCR; TCRdb keeps in-frame clones, though not all of them. The repertoire holds tens of thousands of clones, with more than 65% as singletons. Sequences were derived from peripheral blood mononuclear cells, sampled before any cancer treatment. These receptors were obtained from a man between 40 and 75 years old with stage III lung adenocarcinoma.

Details on this clone: One junction end disagrees with the germline gene, perhaps due to a read error. The chain is built from TRBV20-1 and TRBJ1-2, with D possibly being TRBD1 (6 bases). Per the germline V gene, CDR1 is DFQATT and CDR2 is SNEGSKA (reference sequence). This CDR3 contains 11 residues. The CDR3 sequence is CRATGGEFFTF. The CDR3, as DNA: TGCAGGGCTACGGGGGGCGAGTTCTTCACCTTC.

This clone was seen a few times. The chain couples TRBV7-9 to TRBJ2-5; D gene uncertain. The CDR3 runs to 14 residues. From germline, CDR1 is SEHNR and CDR2 FQNEAQ (reference sequence). Trimming left V 5 bases short and J 4 bases short, with 14 bases between. This CDR3 is CASSPTVGVETQYF. The DNA for the CDR3 is TGTGCCAGCAGCCCTACCGTTGGGGTAGAGACCCAGTACTTC. Drawing the rest from reference TRBV7-9 and TRBJ2-5, the complete variable domain is DTGVSQNPRHKITKRGQNVTFRCDPISEHNRLYWYRQTLGQGPEFLTYFQNEAQLEKSRLLSDRFSAERPKGSFSTLEIQRTEQGDSAMYLCASSPTVGVETQYFGPGTRLLVL.